This T cell receptor (beta chain) was obtained from a study of blood T cell repertoires in COVID-19. Per germline, CDR1 MNHNY and CDR2 SVGAGI (reference sequence). V lost 7 bases to trimming and J lost 4 bases, with 11 bases between them. The CDR3 consists of 13 residues. Assay used: immunoSEQ multiplex PCR; TCRdb lists only in-frame clones, some missing. Counted here are approximately 100,000 clones, approximately 87% occurring once; the ten biggest clones make up roughly 15%. Sequencing was performed on peripheral blood. The clonotype comes from a woman aged 70-85 years with acute or convalescent COVID-19. The chain carries TRBV6-6 and TRBJ2-1; weak D call: TRBD1 (5 bases). As DNA, the CDR3 is TGTGCCAGCATTCAGACAGATTACAATGAGCAGTTCTTC. Amino acids: CASIQTDYNEQFF.